This is a list of T cell receptor beta chains from one sample in a study of technical replicates of blood from a handful of donors. TCRdb's table, derived via immunoSEQ multiplex PCR, lists solely in-frame clones and lacks some. Among 74,000 or so clones listed, about nine tenths were seen once. The sample comprised T cells isolated from PBMCs. The receptors shown here come from a human donor in good health. The CDR3 runs from the conserved cysteine through the conserved F or W. The D gene is left open where the match is weak. Only part of the rows carry a size: once, few, many, or a class if the clone is expanded.

15	NA	TRBV30	NA	TRBJ1-4	TGTGCCTGGAGTGTGGGGGGGCTGGCTAATGAAAAACTGTTTTTT	CAWSVGGLANEKLFF
12	NA	TRBV27	TRBD1	TRBJ1-1	TGTGCCAGCCAAGCAGGGGGCACTGAAGCTTTCTTT	CASQAGGTEAFF
12	NA	TRBV7-9	TRBD1	TRBJ1-1	TGTGCCAGCAGGACCGGGACAGCAGAAGCTTTCTTT	CASRTGTAEAFF
14	NA	TRBV5-4	TRBD1	TRBJ2-5	TGTGCCAGCAGCCTTCCACAGGGGAGCGAGACCCAGTACTTC	CASSLPQGSETQYF
13	NA	TRBV10-3	NA	TRBJ1-1	TGTGCCATCAGTGAGTCAAGGGGCACTGAAGCTTTCTTT	CAISESRGTEAFF
15	NA	TRBV11-2	TRBD2	TRBJ2-3	TGTGCCAGCAGCTTAGGAGCGGGAGTAGGAGATACGCAGTATTTT	CASSLGAGVGDTQYF
13	NA	TRBV6-4	TRBD1	TRBJ1-2	TGTGCCAGCACCAGGGGGCCGAGCTATGGCTACACCTTC	CASTRGPSYGYTF
14	once	TRBV5-1	TRBD1	TRBJ2-2	TGCGCCAGCAGCTTTGGACAGGAAAACGGGGAGCTGTTTTTT	CASSFGQENGELFF
15	once	TRBV6-4	TRBD2	TRBJ2-2	TGTGCCAGCAGTGAAATAGCGGGGGTCGGCGGGGAGCTGTTTTTT	CASSEIAGVGGELFF
11	few	TRBV29-1	NA	TRBJ2-7	TGCAGCGCCCGGGAAACCTACGAGCAGTACTTC	CSARETYEQYF
14	NA	TRBV19	NA	TRBJ2-2	TGTGCCAGTAGTATTCGGGACTGGTCCGGGGAGCTGTTTTTT	CASSIRDWSGELFF
14	NA	TRBV5-8	TRBD2	TRBJ2-3	TGTGCCAGCAGCCCCGGGACTAGCGGAGATACGCAGTATTTT	CASSPGTSGDTQYF
15	NA	TRBV27	TRBD2	TRBJ2-7	TGTGCCAGCAGTTTAACGTGGGAGGGCCAAGGAGAGCAGTACTTC	CASSLTWEGQGEQYF
15	once	TRBV5-4	NA	TRBJ2-3	TGTGCCAGCAGCTTACAATACCTAGCAACAGATACGCAGTATTTT	CASSLQYLATDTQYF
14	NA	TRBV19	NA	TRBJ2-1	TGTGCCAGTTCTTTAGTCCGTTCATCAAGTGAGCAGTTCTTC	CASSLVRSSSEQFF
14	few	TRBV7-9	TRBD2	TRBJ2-2	TGTGCCAGCAGCAGCGGGATTCACACCGGGGAGCTGTTTTTT	CASSSGIHTGELFF
13	few	TRBV30	NA	TRBJ1-5	TGTGCCTGGAGTGTGCAGGGAGGCCAGCCCCAGCATTTT	CAWSVQGGQPQHF
12	NA	TRBV30	NA	TRBJ2-7	TGTGCCTGGAGATGGGGGAGGTACGAGCAGTACTTC	CAWRWGRYEQYF
13	NA	TRBV7-3	NA	TRBJ2-2	TGTGCCAGCAGCTTTACAGGGTCCGGGGAGCTGTTTTTT	CASSFTGSGELFF
15	NA	TRBV27	NA	TRBJ1-5	TGTGCCAGCAGTTTGAGAAGTACTGGTGATCAGCCCCAGCATTTT	CASSLRSTGDQPQHF
11	NA	TRBV9	NA	TRBJ2-2	TGTGCCAGCAGCGCGGTCGGGGAGCTGTTTTTT	CASSAVGELFF
15	NA	TRBV5-6	NA	TRBJ1-1	TGTGCCAGCAGCTTCAAACAGATCACGCACACTGAAGCTTTCTTT	CASSFKQITHTEAFF
15	NA	TRBV6-5	TRBD2	TRBJ2-3	TGTGCCAGCACGTGGGTAGCGGGAATCACAGATACGCAGTATTTT	CASTWVAGITDTQYF
20	NA	TRBV5-1	TRBD2	TRBJ2-1	TGCGCCAGCAGCCTAACATTTAGCGGGAGGGCCATTTCTGTCTACAATGAGCAGTTCTTC	CASSLTFSGRAISVYNEQFF
14	NA	TRBV28	NA	TRBJ1-2	TGTGCCAGCACCCCCGTTGGACAGCTTTATGGCTACACCTTC	CASTPVGQLYGYTF
12	NA	TRBV29-1	TRBD1	TRBJ2-1	TGCAGCGTTGGGACAGGCTACAATGAGCAGTTCTTC	CSVGTGYNEQFF
16	NA	TRBV15	TRBD1	TRBJ2-7	TGTGCCACCAGCAGAGCCCCAGGACAGGGCCCCTACGAGCAGTACTTC	CATSRAPGQGPYEQYF
11	NA	TRBV2	NA	TRBJ2-7	TGTGCCTACTGGTCCGGGGGCGAGCAGTACTTC	CAYWSGGEQYF
18	NA	TRBV7-2	NA	TRBJ2-7	TGTGCCAGCAGCTTAGGCCCCCCAGGGCTCACAACCACCTACGAGCAGTACTTC	CASSLGPPGLTTTYEQYF
15	NA	TRBV30	TRBD1	TRBJ2-2	TGTGCCTGGAGTGTACAGGGGTGGAACACCGGGGAGCTGTTTTTT	CAWSVQGWNTGELFF
11	NA	TRBV30	NA	TRBJ2-7	TGTGCCTGGAGTTCCGGCTACGAGCAGTACTTC	CAWSSGYEQYF
17	NA	TRBV15	TRBD2	TRBJ2-7	TGTGCCACCAGCAGAGATTATGAGGAAGGACTAGTTAGGGAGCAGTACTTC	CATSRDYEEGLVREQYF
14	once	TRBV5-1	NA	TRBJ2-5	TGCGCCAGCAGCTATAGCGGAACCCAAGAGACCCAGTACTTC	CASSYSGTQETQYF
12	NA	TRBV7-8	NA	TRBJ2-7	TGTGCCAGCGTAGGGGCCTCTGGCGAGCAGTACTTC	CASVGASGEQYF
14	NA	TRBV18	NA	TRBJ2-1	TGTGCCAGCTCGGCCCAGGGGATCGGGAATGAGCAGTTCTTC	CASSAQGIGNEQFF
14	once	TRBV5-1	NA	TRBJ1-3	TGCGCCAGCAGCTTGGAGCTAGCTGGAAACACCATATATTTT	CASSLELAGNTIYF
16	NA	TRBV4-2	NA	TRBJ2-3	TGTGCCAGCAGCCAAGATGCTAGCGAAGGCACAGATACGCAGTATTTT	CASSQDASEGTDTQYF
11	NA	TRBV6-5	NA	TRBJ2-7	TGTGCCAGCAGTTACTCGGCCGAGCAGTACTTC	CASSYSAEQYF
11	NA	TRBV29-1	NA	TRBJ1-1	TGCAGCGTTGGGGGGCGTGGTGAAGCTTTCTTT	CSVGGRGEAFF
12	NA	TRBV10-3	TRBD2	TRBJ2-3	TGTGCCATCAGTGTAGCGGGAGATACGCAGTATTTT	CAISVAGDTQYF
16	once	TRBV4-3	NA	TRBJ1-4	TGCGCCAGCAGCCAAGATCCCAGTACAACTAATGAAAAACTGTTTTTT	CASSQDPSTTNEKLFF
16	NA	TRBV7-3	TRBD2	TRBJ2-2	TGTGCCAGCAGCACAAAACTAGCGGGAAACACCGGGGAGCTGTTTTTT	CASSTKLAGNTGELFF
19	NA	TRBV18	NA	TRBJ2-6	TGTGCCAGCTCACCATATCTATCCAGGGATATCGGTGGGGCCAACGTCCTGACTTTC	CASSPYLSRDIGGANVLTF
15	NA	TRBV28	NA	TRBJ2-7	TGTGCCAGCAGTTCCCTCCCACTAGTCTCCTACGAGCAGTACTTC	CASSSLPLVSYEQYF
13	NA	TRBV30	TRBD2	TRBJ2-7	TGTGCCTGGAGTCTGACTAGCGGTAACGAGCAGTACTTC	CAWSLTSGNEQYF
14	NA	TRBV4-1	NA	TRBJ1-2	TGCGCCAGCAGCCAAGTGGGGGCTAGTCACGGCTACACCTTC	CASSQVGASHGYTF
14	NA	TRBV11-2	TRBD1	TRBJ1-2	TGTGCCAGCAGCTTAGCAGGACAGGCAGATGGCTACACCTTC	CASSLAGQADGYTF
15	NA	TRBV13	TRBD2	TRBJ2-1	TGTGCCAGCAGCCCGGGACTAACGAAGTACAATGAGCAGTTCTTC	CASSPGLTKYNEQFF
18	NA	TRBV29-1	TRBD2	TRBJ2-1	TGCAGCGTTGTGGGGATGGGACTAGCGGGAGTTACCTACAATGAGCAGTTCTTC	CSVVGMGLAGVTYNEQFF
15	NA	TRBV30	TRBD1	TRBJ2-7	TGTGCCTGGAGTGTCGGGACAGGGGGCCGGTACGAGCAGTACTTC	CAWSVGTGGRYEQYF